Shown below are 23 T cell receptor beta chains from a single sample sequenced in a study of human T cells and chemical hapten exposure. TCRdb reanalysed the RACE reads using MiXCR and keeps one entry per CDR3 protein. The data contain 65,000 to 95,000 distinct CDR3 sequences, 12% of them singletons. Indicated time point: patch test 1, 2 weeks after DPC sensitization. Specified treatment: therapeutic diphenylcyclopropenone sensitization with weekly scalp DPC. The input for sequencing was whole blood, taken in connection with sensitization to the hapten diphenylcyclopropenone (DPC). All receptors derive from a woman aged 60-75 years with alopecia areata. Some clones in this sample may be carry-over from other donors' samples.

Written as DNA, the CDR3 is TGTGCCACCAGTGACAGGGTTGAGCAGTTCTTC. It encodes CATSDRVEQFF. This chain joins TRBV24-1 and TRBJ2-1; D possibly corresponds to TRBD1 (5 bases). From germline, CDR1 is KGHDR and CDR2 SFDVKD. The CDR3 spans 11 residues. Trimming pared 4 bases from V and 9 bases from J, leaving 6 bases between.

Many counts were recorded for this clonotype. The chain couples TRBV6-6 to TRBJ1-1; D is perhaps TRBD1 (6 bases). Germline V gives CDR1 MNHNY, CDR2 SVGAGI (reference sequence). V was shortened by 6 bases and J by 4 bases, with 12 bases between the two germline ends. The CDR3 contains 13 residues. CDR3 loop: CASSRTGITEAFF. As DNA, the CDR3 is TGTGCCAGCAGCCGAACAGGGATCACTGAAGCTTTCTTT.

The chain couples TRBV20-1 to TRBJ2-2; D not certain. Germline CDR1 reads DFQATT; CDR2 reads SNEGSKA (reference sequence). This CDR3 has 15 amino acids. V lost 0 bases and J lost 1, with 9 bases in between. CDR3 protein: CSARDVGWNTGELFF. CDR3 in DNA: TGCAGTGCTAGAGATGTAGGTTGGAACACCGGGGAGCTGTTTTTT.

This clonotype was recorded at least ten times. The chain joins TRBV29-1 to TRBJ1-2; 9 bases agree with TRBD1. The J segment lost 7 bases and the V segment lost 1 base, leaving 7 bases of the junction unmatched. The CDR3 has 14 residues. Germline loops: CDR1 SQVTM, CDR2 ANQGSEA. CDR3 in DNA: TGCAGCGTTGAAGGAGGACAGGGGCTCTCTGGCTACACCTTC. This translates into CSVEGGQGLSGYTF.

This clonotype was seen at least ten times. V gene TRBV29-1 combines with J gene TRBJ2-1; 7 nucleotides align to TRBD1. The CDR3 contains 15 residues. Germline-derived CDR1 and CDR2 are SQVTM and ANQGSEA. V shed 4 bases, J shed 0 bases, and the junction held 6 bases outside the gene matches. CDR3 region: CSVGPGQSSYNEQFF. The DNA for the CDR3 is TGCAGCGTTGGTCCGGGACAGAGCTCCTACAATGAGCAGTTCTTC.

The chain is built from TRBV12-5 and TRBJ1-1, with TRBD1 matching 12 bases. The germline V gene encodes CDR1 LGHNT and CDR2 FRNRAP. The CDR3 length is 16 residues. After removal of 5 bases from V and 0 bases from J, the junction contained 4 bases not matched to a gene. In nucleotides, the CDR3 is TGTGCTAGTGGTCCCGGGACAGGGGGCATGAACACTGAAGCTTTCTTT. It translates to CASGPGTGGMNTEAFF.

This clonotype showed up many times. This chain links TRBV18 with TRBJ1-2; weak D call: TRBD1 (5 bases). The germline gives CDR1 KGHSH, CDR2 LQKENI. The ends were cut back, 4 bases at V and 4 bases at J, with 13 bases in the middle. The CDR3 is 14 amino acids. In nucleotides, the CDR3 is TGTGCCAGCTCACTCGGGACGGAAGGCTATGGCTACACCTTC. Translation gives CASSLGTEGYGYTF.

This clonotype was counted many times. This chain connects TRBV2 to TRBJ1-2, with 9 bases aligning to TRBD1. V was clipped by 4 bases and J by 9 bases; unmatched bases: 12. Germline assignment: CDR1 SNHLY and CDR2 FYNNEI. The CDR3 runs to 15 residues. Written as DNA, the CDR3 is TGTGCCAGCAGTGTTTTGGGACAGGGCGCTTCTCGCTACACCTTC. This encodes CASSVLGQGASRYTF. Based on the CDR3 plus reference TRBV2 and TRBJ1-2, the full variable domain is EPEVTQTPSHQVTQMGQEVILRCVPISNHLYFYWYRQILGQKVEFLVSFYNNEISEKSEIFDDQFSVERPDGSNFTLKIRSTKLEDSAMYFCASSVLGQGASRYTFGSGTRLTVV.

In its sample, this clonotype was seen a few times. The chain has TRBV20-1 and TRBJ2-5; 7 nucleotides agree with TRBD2. Germline CDR1 is DFQATT and CDR2 is SNEGSKA (reference sequence). This CDR3 is 14 amino acids long. Trimming took 6 bases from V and 0 from J; bases not matched to a gene: 7. CDR3 amino acids: CSALPGGYQETQYF. For the CDR3, the DNA is TGCAGTGCCTTACCCGGGGGGTACCAAGAGACCCAGTACTTC.

This clonotype counts as medium-sized. The chain combines TRBV2 with TRBJ1-2; D is uncertain. The V and J ends lost 9 bases and 3 bases respectively, with 20 bases between them. The CDR3 has 15 residues. The V gene's germline CDR1 is SNHLY and CDR2 FYNNEI. The CDR3 reads CASGLEGGYDYGYTF. The DNA of the CDR3 is TGTGCCAGTGGCTTGGAAGGAGGCTATGACTATGGCTACACCTTC.

In this sample, this clonotype turned up a few times. Here the CDR3 reads CASSQVGVNQPQHF. The CDR3 DNA reads as TGCGCCAGCAGCCAAGTTGGGGTCAATCAGCCCCAGCATTTT. V gene TRBV4-1 combines with J gene TRBJ1-5; no reliable D call. The CDR3 contains 14 residues. Germline loops: CDR1 MGHRA, CDR2 YSYEKL. V was trimmed by 1 base and J by 3 bases, leaving 7 bases between them.

The rearrangement joins TRBV20-1 to TRBJ1-3; the D gene is possibly TRBD1 (5 bases). From germline, CDR1 is DFQATT and CDR2 SNEGSKA (reference sequence). Between the trimmed V and J ends, which lost 6 bases and 4 bases, there was a span of 16 bases. There are 14 residues in the CDR3. The CDR3 DNA reads as TGCAGTGCCAACTTCAGGGAGAGGGGAAACACCATATATTTT. Translation gives CSANFRERGNTIYF.

Only a few counts were recorded for this clonotype. This chain joins TRBV6-6 and TRBJ2-3; no clear D. The CDR3 is 16 residues long. V dropped 0 bases and J dropped 3 bases, with 13 bases sitting between them. Germline V gene lookup returns CDR1 MNHNY and CDR2 SVGAGI (reference sequence). CDR3 amino acids: CASSYSAPPQTDTQYF. CDR3 DNA sequence: TGTGCCAGCAGTTACTCGGCACCACCTCAAACAGATACGCAGTATTTT.

The V gene is TRBV29-1, the J gene TRBJ1-2; tentatively, D is TRBD1 (5 bases). Germline assignment: CDR1 SQVTM and CDR2 ANQGSEA. The CDR3 extends over 12 amino acids. The germline V and J ends were trimmed by 7 bases and 6 bases, with 15 bases remaining between them. This CDR3 is CSAVGDLDGYTF. CDR3 sequence (DNA): TGCAGCGCGGTCGGGGACCTTGATGGCTACACCTTC.

This clonotype was seen a few times. This rearrangement joins TRBV7-2 to TRBJ2-7; TRBD2 aligns across 8 bases. CDR1 and CDR2 (germline): SGHTA, FQGNSA. V gave up 5 bases and J gave up 2 bases; unmatched junction bases: 5. This CDR3 comprises 14 residues. The CDR3 loop is CASSPGGAAYEQYF. The CDR3 DNA follows: TGTGCCAGCAGCCCCGGGGGGGCAGCCTACGAGCAGTACTTC.

This clonotype occurred a few times. The chain uses TRBV7-2 and TRBJ1-4; D not certain. V was shortened by 4 bases and J by 10 bases, with 10 bases between the two germline ends. This CDR3 comprises 12 residues. CDR1 and CDR2 from the germline V gene are SGHTA and FQGNSA. The CDR3 DNA follows: TGTGCCAGCAGCTCCCCGGCCAGAAAACTGTTTTTT. This translates into CASSSPARKLFF.

This clonotype was recorded at least ten times. The chain uses TRBV18 and TRBJ2-3, with D tentatively TRBD2 (6 bases). The CDR3 covers 16 residues. Trimming shortened V by 2 bases and J by 0 bases, and 12 bases separated the two germline ends. The germline CDR1 and CDR2 sequences are KGHSH and LQKENI. The CDR3, as DNA: TGTGCCAGCTCACCAACGGCGGGGTCTAGCACAGATACGCAGTATTTT. Protein sequence: CASSPTAGSSTDTQYF. Using reference TRBV18 and TRBJ2-3 for the parts outside the CDR3, the full variable domain is NAGVMQNPRHLVRRRGQEARLRCSPMKGHSHVYWYRQLPEEGLKFMVYLQKENIIDESGMPKERFSAEFPKEGPSILRIQQVVRGDSAAYFCASSPTAGSSTDTQYFGPGTRLTVL.

This rearrangement joins TRBV7-8 to TRBJ1-1; D remains ambiguous. Germline values: CDR1 SGHVS, CDR2 FQNEAQ. V was pared by 5 bases and J by 3 bases, with 16 bases between. The CDR3 has 15 amino acids. Written as DNA, the CDR3 is TGTGCCAGCAGCCCTAGGACCAGAGAGGACACTGAAGCTTTCTTT. It translates to CASSPRTREDTEAFF.

This clonotype was observed a handful of times. V usage is TRBV18 and J usage is TRBJ1-1; weak D call: TRBD1 (6 bases). CDR3 length equals 16 residues. Germline V lookup: CDR1 KGHSH, CDR2 LQKENI. V shed 2 bases and J shed 7 bases, with 20 bases lying between them. CDR3 nucleotides: TGTGCCAGCTCACCAAGCAGGATAACTACAGGGATTGAAGCTTTCTTT. Its protein is CASSPSRITTGIEAFF. Together with reference TRBV18 and TRBJ1-1, the CDR3 gives the full variable domain: NAGVMQNPRHLVRRRGQEARLRCSPMKGHSHVYWYRQLPEEGLKFMVYLQKENIIDESGMPKERFSAEFPKEGPSILRIQQVVRGDSAAYFCASSPSRITTGIEAFFGQGTRLTVV.

This clonotype was observed a handful of times. V is TRBV10-3 and J is TRBJ2-6; D is ambiguous. V was clipped by 3 bases and J by 0 bases, with 15 bases between them. The CDR3 is 18 amino acids. CDR1 and CDR2 from the germline V gene are ENHRY and SYGVKD. CDR3 sequence reads: CAISDWAQQISGANVLTF. CDR3 DNA: TGTGCCATCAGTGATTGGGCTCAGCAAATCTCTGGGGCCAACGTCCTGACTTTC.

This clonotype occurred a few times. The rearrangement links TRBV6-5 to TRBJ2-7; D is perhaps TRBD1 (6 bases). This CDR3 has 15 amino acids. Trimming took 5 bases from V and 4 from J, leaving 18 bases between them. The germline CDR1 and CDR2 sequences are MNHEY and SVGAGI. CDR3 loop: CASSRTGTPSYEQYF. The CDR3 DNA is TGTGCCAGCAGTCGAACAGGGACACCATCGTACGAGCAGTACTTC.

The chain is built from TRBV20-1 and TRBJ2-7, with 10 bases fitting TRBD1. The ends lost 6 bases at V and 7 bases at J; junction bases unmatched: 9. Germline V gives CDR1 DFQATT, CDR2 SNEGSKA (reference sequence). The CDR3 has 13 residues. In DNA form, the CDR3 reads TGCAGTGCAGGAGACAGGGGGCGAGGTGAGCAGTACTTC. Protein sequence: CSAGDRGRGEQYF.

This clonotype was seen a handful of times. The chain joins TRBV29-1 to TRBJ1-2; 8 bases fit TRBD1. J gave up 6 bases and V 5 bases, and 8 bases lay outside the gene matches. The CDR3 covers 13 residues. Germline assignment: CDR1 SQVTM and CDR2 ANQGSEA. This CDR3 is CSVLETGEHGYTF. The CDR3 bases are TGCAGCGTTCTGGAGACAGGGGAACATGGCTACACCTTC.